These T cell receptor beta chains were read from a single sample in a study of T cells in localized non-small cell lung cancer. TCRdb's table, derived via immunoSEQ multiplex PCR, lists solely in-frame clones and lacks some. The sample shows 70,000 to 100,000 clones, under 95% of them seen only once. Sample: PBMCs, taken before any cancer treatment. These TCRs come from a woman aged 40-69 years with stage II squamous cell lung carcinoma. The CDR3 runs from the conserved cysteine through the conserved F or W. Fields, in order: J gene, D gene, V gene, clone size, CDR3 DNA, CDR3 protein. D genes are given only for firm matches. Clone size is not always given. Where it is, it says once, few, many or a class for expanded clones.

TRBJ2-7 TRBD2 TRBV19 NA TGTGCCAGTAGTGCCCTAGCGGATAGTACCTACGAGCAGTACTTC CASSALADSTYEQYF
TRBJ1-1 NA TRBV6-1 NA TGTGCCAGCTCGACACTCTCTAGCACTGAAGCTTTCTTT CASSTLSSTEAFF
TRBJ1-4 NA TRBV7-2 NA TGTGCCAGCAGCCCGCAGGTCGGGACCGTTGGGGAAAAACTGTTTTTT CASSPQVGTVGEKLFF
TRBJ1-6 NA TRBV6-6 NA TGTGCCAGCAGTTACGTAGGAGGCTCCTATAATTCACCCCTCCACTTT CASSYVGGSYNSPLHF
TRBJ1-5 NA TRBV5-8 NA TGTGCCAGCAGCTTGGAGAGACCCAATCAGCCCCAGCATTTT CASSLERPNQPQHF
TRBJ1-1 NA TRBV29-1 NA TGCAGCGGGTCGGGCGGTGGGCGCTCTGAAGCTTTCTTT CSGSGGGRSEAFF
TRBJ2-2 TRBD1 TRBV5-1 once TGCGCCAGCAGCTTGTCTACCGGGACAGCAACCGGGGAGCTGTTTTTT CASSLSTGTATGELFF
TRBJ2-7 NA TRBV6-5 NA TGTGCCAGCAGCCCTCAGACAGGACCTTACGAGCAGTACTTC CASSPQTGPYEQYF
TRBJ1-6 NA TRBV2 NA TGTGCCTGTACGGCGGGGGATTCACCCCTCCACTTT CACTAGDSPLHF
TRBJ2-1 TRBD2 TRBV4-1 NA TGCGCCAGCAGCCAGGGCGGACTAGCGGGAGTTAATGAGCAGTTCTTC CASSQGGLAGVNEQFF
TRBJ1-2 TRBD1 TRBV9 NA TGTGCCAGCAGCGATGGGACAGGGAAAAATGGCTACACCTTC CASSDGTGKNGYTF
TRBJ2-7 NA TRBV30 NA TGTGCCTGGAGTGGCGTAGCGGCCGGCGAGCAGTACTTC CAWSGVAAGEQYF
TRBJ1-2 NA TRBV29-1 NA TGCAGCGTTCATGGTACGGGAGGACCCTATGGCTACACCTTC CSVHGTGGPYGYTF
TRBJ2-2 NA TRBV6-5 NA TGTGCCAGCAGTTACTCGAGAGGGATCGGGGAGCTGTTTTTT CASSYSRGIGELFF
TRBJ1-3 TRBD1 TRBV28 NA TGTGCCAGCAGTCCCCACAGGGGGGATGGAAACACCATATATTTT CASSPHRGDGNTIYF
TRBJ2-1 TRBD1 TRBV10-3 NA TGTGCCACCATACCTTCACAGGGGGCCGGTGAAAATGAGCAGTTCTTC CATIPSQGAGENEQFF
TRBJ2-7 NA TRBV15 NA TGTGCCACCAGCAGAGATGGCAGAGCCTACGAGCAGTACTTC CATSRDGRAYEQYF
TRBJ2-3 NA TRBV11-3 NA TGTGCCAGCAGCTGGGGGGACGGTAGGACAGATACGCAGTATTTT CASSWGDGRTDTQYF
TRBJ1-1 TRBD1 TRBV10-3 NA TGTGCCATCAGTGAGTTCAATACAGGGGGCGCGAGAACTGAAGCTTTCTTT CAISEFNTGGARTEAFF
TRBJ2-2 TRBD2 TRBV29-1 NA TGCAGCGTTTCCGGACTAGCGGGGGGCACCGGGGAGCTGTTTTTT CSVSGLAGGTGELFF
TRBJ2-1 NA TRBV10-2 NA TGCGCCAGCAGTGCGGGAGTGGGTGAGCAGTTCTTC CASSAGVGEQFF
TRBJ1-2 NA TRBV11-2 NA TGTGCCAGCAGCTTACCAAAGGGATATGGCTACACCTTC CASSLPKGYGYTF